The 23 T cell receptor beta chains given below trace back to one sample, sequenced in a study of blood T cell repertoires in COVID-19. Using immunoSEQ multiplex PCR, the repertoire was profiled, and TCRdb retains in-frame clones only, with some absent. Of approximately 330,000 clones in the sample, 87% are singletons; the top ten hold approximately 9.3%. Sequencing used peripheral blood. The receptors come from a man aged 25-40 years with COVID-19, enrolled during active disease.

CDR3 bases: TGTGCCAGCAGCTACACAGGGGGCAGAGTCACTGAAGCTTTCTTT. It is translated as CASSYTGGRVTEAFF. The genes are TRBV7-9 and TRBJ1-1; 9 nucleotides line up with TRBD1. Germline CDR1 SEHNR, CDR2 FQNEAQ (reference sequence). The length of the CDR3 is 15 residues. With V trimmed by 4 bases and J by 4 bases, 7 bases remained unmatched.

The chain uses TRBV18 and TRBJ1-4; D remains ambiguous. From germline, CDR1 is KGHSH and CDR2 LQKENI. V lost 9 bases and J lost 8, with 16 bases in between. This CDR3 comprises 13 residues. For the CDR3, the DNA is TGTGCCAGTTGGGAGGGAACTGGCGAAAAACTGTTTTTT. Translation gives CASWEGTGEKLFF.

This clone appeared a single time. V is TRBV7-9 and J is TRBJ1-1; 8 bases align to TRBD1. Germline loops: CDR1 SEHNR, CDR2 FQNEAQ (reference sequence). This CDR3 is built from 15 residues. V was clipped by 2 bases and J by 6 bases; unmatched bases: 8. DNA for the CDR3: TGTGCCAGCAGCTTAAACGGACAGGGTGCGGCTGAAGCTTTCTTT. Its protein is CASSLNGQGAAEAFF.

V gene TRBV5-3 combines with J gene TRBJ1-3; 7 bases map to TRBD1. TRBV5-3 is classed as an ORF, of uncertain function. V lost 3 bases and J lost 0; bases outside the gene matches: 9. The CDR3 extends over 17 amino acids. As DNA, the CDR3 is TGTGCCAGAAGCTCGTACGGGGACAGCTTCTCTGGAAACACCATATATTTT. Its translation: CARSSYGDSFSGNTIYF.

This chain links TRBV6-5 with TRBJ1-3; weak D call: TRBD1 (6 bases). Germline V gene data show CDR1 as MNHEY and CDR2 as SVGAGI. V lost 0 bases and J 1 base, leaving 10 bases between the germline ends. The CDR3 has 16 amino acids. The CDR3: CASSYSMQGSGNTIYF. The CDR3 DNA reads TGTGCCAGCAGTTACTCTATGCAGGGGTCTGGAAACACCATATATTTT.

The V and J genes are TRBV12-3 or TRBV12-4 and TRBJ1-5; D gene ambiguous. This CDR3 has 13 amino acids. V dropped 6 bases and J dropped 0 bases, with 6 bases sitting between them. As DNA, the CDR3 is TGTGCCAGCAGCTCGTTTAGCAATCAGCCCCAGCATTTT. Its protein product is CASSSFSNQPQHF.

The genes are TRBV7-9 and TRBJ1-5, with 10 bases aligning to TRBD1. Germline CDR1 SEHNR, CDR2 FQNEAQ (reference sequence). J lost 5 bases, V lost 0 bases, and 7 bases had no gene match. The CDR3 consists of 17 residues. Here the CDR3 reads CASSLARGQGIYQPQHF. In DNA form, the CDR3 reads TGTGCCAGCAGCTTAGCCCGGGGACAGGGGATTTATCAGCCCCAGCATTTT.

This sequence joins TRBV7-6 and TRBJ2-1; 8 nucleotides agree with TRBD2. CDR3 length: 16 residues. Germline V gives CDR1 SGHVS, CDR2 FNYEAQ. The J segment lost 5 bases and the V segment lost 1 base, leaving 7 bases of the junction unmatched. The CDR3 region has the DNA TGTGCCAGCAGCTTAGTAGGTAACGGGGGGGACAATGAGCAGTTCTTC. Translated: CASSLVGNGGDNEQFF.

This rearrangement joins TRBV28 to TRBJ2-4; TRBD1 aligns across 9 bases. Looked up from germline, CDR1 is MDHEN and CDR2 is SYDVKM. CDR3 length: 18 amino acids. The V gene end was trimmed by 3 bases and the J gene end by 0 bases; junction bases not matched to a gene: 9. The CDR3 nucleotides are TGTGCCAGCAGTTTTGGATACAGGGGGCTAGGAGCCAAAAACATTCAGTACTTC. Translated: CASSFGYRGLGAKNIQYF.

Of note for this clone: Other DNA sequences in the same sample also yield this CDR3. The rearrangement joins TRBV4-2 to TRBJ1-2; 10 nucleotides align to TRBD1. The V and J ends lost 2 bases and 3 bases, in that order; junction bases with no gene match: 3. Germline CDR1 LGHNA, CDR2 YNFKEQ. This CDR3 contains 15 residues. The CDR3 DNA reads as TGTGCCAGCAGCCAACCCGGACAGGGGGACTATGGCTACACCTTC. Its protein product is CASSQPGQGDYGYTF.

The V call is TRBV6-6, the J call TRBJ2-7, with D possibly matching TRBD1 (5 bases). The CDR3 contains 15 residues. Germline CDR1 and CDR2: MNHNY and SVGAGI (reference sequence). V was cut by 4 bases and J by 1 base, with 14 bases left in between. CDR3 in DNA: TGTGCCAGCAGTTGGCCTGGGGCAGCGTCCTACGAGCAGTACTTC. Translation gives CASSWPGAASYEQYF.

The gene calls are TRBV6-5 and TRBJ1-2; D remains ambiguous. Germline V lookup: CDR1 MNHEY, CDR2 SVGAGI. The CDR3 contains 13 residues. V was pared by 3 bases and J by 0 bases, with 5 bases between. CDR3 coding DNA: TGTGCCAGCAGTTATCTTTCTAACTATGGCTACACCTTC. It encodes CASSYLSNYGYTF.

V gene TRBV12-3 or TRBV12-4 combines with J gene TRBJ1-1; TRBD1 aligns across 7 bases. The CDR3 runs 13 residues. V shed 9 bases, J shed 1 base, and the junction held 5 bases outside the gene matches. DNA of the CDR3: TGTGCCAGTAGGGGACAGAGGAACACTGAAGCTTTCTTT. This translates into CASRGQRNTEAFF.

The V call is TRBV5-6, the J call TRBJ2-7; the match to TRBD1 covers 10 bases. V was pared by 1 base and J by 3 bases, with 7 bases of the junction left unmatched. The CDR3 sequence is 16 residues long. Germline lookup yields CDR1 SGHDT and CDR2 YYEEEE. In nucleotides, the CDR3 is TGTGCCAGCAGCTTGCGGGGGACAGGGGTAAACTACGAGCAGTACTTC. Translation gives CASSLRGTGVNYEQYF.

The V gene is TRBV7-9, the J gene TRBJ2-3; D is perhaps TRBD1 (5 bases). Trimming shortened V by 5 bases and J by 4 bases, and 13 bases separated the two germline ends. The CDR3 is made up of 14 amino acids. Germline values: CDR1 SEHNR, CDR2 FQNEAQ (reference sequence). The CDR3 protein is CASSRTSGADTQYF. In DNA form, the CDR3 reads TGTGCCAGCAGCCGGACATCCGGTGCAGATACGCAGTATTTT.

The chain carries TRBV5-1 and TRBJ1-2; TRBD1 matches at 8 bases. The V gene end was trimmed by 2 bases and the J gene end by 7 bases; junction bases not matched to a gene: 16. The CDR3 consists of 17 residues. CDR1 and CDR2 from the germline V gene are SGHRS and YFSETQ. The chain's CDR3 is CASSLGSAGQGAGGYTF. CDR3 DNA sequence: TGCGCCAGCAGCTTAGGATCGGCGGGGCAGGGGGCCGGTGGCTACACCTTC.

The CDR3 DNA sequence: TGTGCCAGCAGGGGATTGGGACAGGGGGCTTTCGCTGAAGCTTTCTTT. Residues: CASRGLGQGAFAEAFF. The chain combines TRBV28 with TRBJ1-1, with 12 bases lining up with TRBD1. The V segment lost 6 bases and the J segment 6 bases; nucleotides outside the gene matches: 11. Germline-derived CDR1 and CDR2 are MDHEN and SYDVKM. CDR3 length equals 16 residues.

The rearrangement joins TRBV3-1 (or the pseudogene TRBV3-2) to TRBJ1-1; TRBD1 is a possible D gene (6 bases). The length of the CDR3 is 17 residues. Trimming removed 1 base at V and 4 bases at J, with 19 bases between. Germline V gene data show CDR1 as LGHDT and CDR2 as YNNKEL (reference sequence). In nucleotides, the CDR3 is TGTGCCAGCAGCCAAGTTCCGACGTTGAGAGGGGGCACTGAAGCTTTCTTT. This encodes CASSQVPTLRGGTEAFF.

The chain carries TRBV4-3 and TRBJ2-1; 10 bases match TRBD2. Unmatched junction bases numbered 8, after V lost 4 bases and J lost 8 bases. The germline V gene has CDR1 LGHNA and CDR2 YSLEER. The CDR3 contains 15 residues. The CDR3 coding sequence is TGCGCCAGCAGCCGAGCGGGGGGGAAAGATGATGAGCAGTTCTTC. Translation gives CASSRAGGKDDEQFF.

The rearrangement joins TRBV18 to TRBJ2-7; D is uncertain. CDR3 size: 12 residues. Germline CDR1 reads KGHSH; CDR2 reads LQKENI. V shed 4 bases and J shed 0 bases, with 4 bases lying between them. CDR3 loop: CASSQYSYEQYF. The CDR3 DNA reads TGTGCCAGCTCACAATACTCCTACGAGCAGTACTTC.

The rearrangement links TRBV7-9 to TRBJ2-5; TRBD2 matches at 11 bases. The CDR3 is made up of 18 amino acids. CDR1 and CDR2 from the germline V gene are SEHNR and FQNEAQ (reference sequence). Unmatched junction bases numbered 6, after V lost 0 bases and J lost 0 bases. The CDR3 sequence is CASSLALLAGGNQETQYF. The CDR3 DNA reads as TGTGCCAGCAGCTTAGCGCTGCTAGCGGGAGGTAACCAAGAGACCCAGTACTTC.

The chain couples TRBV5-4 to TRBJ2-1; D possibly corresponds to TRBD1 (6 bases). The CDR3 covers 14 residues. Per germline, CDR1 SGHNT and CDR2 YYREEE (reference sequence). V shed 4 bases and J shed 7 bases, with 15 bases lying between them. The CDR3 region has the DNA TGTGCCAGCAGCCCCCATGTAGGGGGAAATGAGCAGTTCTTC. Protein product: CASSPHVGGNEQFF.

This chain uses TRBV18 with TRBJ2-7, with TRBD2 matching 7 bases. This CDR3 comprises 15 residues. Per germline, CDR1 KGHSH and CDR2 LQKENI. Germline trimming cut 3 bases from V and 3 bases from J; bases unmatched to any gene: 8. DNA for the CDR3: TGTGCCAGCTCACCGCTGACTAGCAGGAACTACGAGCAGTACTTC. Protein sequence: CASSPLTSRNYEQYF.